The 29 T cell receptor beta chains in this list originate from one sample, sequenced in a study of blood T cell repertoires in COVID-19. TCRdb's copy holds only in-frame clones and misses some; the assay was immunoSEQ multiplex PCR. The sample includes under 60,000 clones, approximately 80% of them seen just once. Specimen: peripheral blood. The receptors come from a man aged 65-85 years with acute or convalescent COVID-19.

The genes are TRBV19 and TRBJ1-2, with TRBD1 identical over 8 bases. Germline assignment: CDR1 LNHDA and CDR2 SQIVND (reference sequence). CDR3 length: 15 residues. V shed 5 bases, J shed 2 bases, and the junction held 7 bases outside the gene matches. The CDR3 protein is CASSPGGPFNYGYTF. In DNA form, the CDR3 reads TGTGCCAGTAGTCCAGGGGGCCCATTCAACTATGGCTACACCTTC.

This chain connects TRBV7-8 to TRBJ2-1; D is perhaps TRBD2 (5 bases). V shed 1 base and J shed 0 bases, with 10 bases lying between them. The CDR3 runs 16 residues. The germline V gene has CDR1 SGHVS and CDR2 FQNEAQ. CDR3 sequence: CASSLEGLNSYNEQFF. The CDR3 DNA follows: TGTGCCAGCAGCTTAGAAGGACTCAACTCCTACAATGAGCAGTTCTTC.

This clone was picked up a small number of times. V usage is TRBV4-1 and J usage is TRBJ2-1, with TRBD2 as a possible D gene (7 bases). Deletions cut 4 bases from V and 2 bases from J, with 21 bases between. CDR3 length equals 18 residues. Looked up from germline, CDR1 is MGHRA and CDR2 is YSYEKL. The CDR3 loop reads CASSRGRVRLAAYNEQFF. CDR3 in DNA: TGCGCCAGCAGCCGGGGGCGGGTTCGGCTAGCGGCCTACAATGAGCAGTTCTTC.

J is TRBJ1-1 and V is TRBV5-1, with TRBD1 identical over 8 bases. This CDR3 has 14 residues. The V segment lost 4 bases and the J segment 6 bases; nucleotides outside the gene matches: 8. CDR1 is SGHRS, CDR2 YFSETQ, per germline. CDR3 nucleotide sequence: TGCGCCAGCAGCGGCAGCAGGGGGCAATCTGAAGCTTTCTTT. Translating gives CASSGSRGQSEAFF.

This clone was detected only a few times. V usage is TRBV10-3 and J usage is TRBJ1-5; perhaps TRBD1 as D (5 bases). V was cut by 0 bases and J by 5 bases, with 8 bases left in between. The CDR3 has 14 amino acids. The germline gives CDR1 ENHRY, CDR2 SYGVKD. The CDR3 protein is CAISESIGDQPQHF. CDR3 DNA: TGTGCCATCAGTGAGTCGATAGGGGATCAGCCCCAGCATTTT.

The V gene is TRBV5-1, the J gene TRBJ2-2; 14 nucleotides align to TRBD2. Germline-derived CDR1 and CDR2 are SGHRS and YFSETQ. The CDR3 totals 18 residues. V dropped 3 bases and J dropped 6; count of bases not matched to a gene: 10. CDR3 region: CASSSLTSGRADAGELFF. The CDR3 DNA is TGCGCCAGCAGCTCCCTGACTAGCGGGAGGGCCGACGCCGGGGAGCTGTTTTTT.

This rearrangement joins TRBV9 to TRBJ2-3; tentatively, D is TRBD2 (6 bases). V lost 4 bases and J lost 4, with 10 bases in between. From germline, CDR1 is SGDLS and CDR2 YYNGEE. The CDR3 sequence is 13 residues long. The DNA for the CDR3 is TGTGCCAGCAGCCCCGCGGGACCAGATACGCAGTATTTT. Translated, it gives CASSPAGPDTQYF.

The CDR3 loop is CASSYREAQETQYF. The CDR3 DNA reads as TGTGCCAGCAGTTACCGTGAAGCCCAAGAGACCCAGTACTTC. The chain joins TRBV6-5 to TRBJ2-5; no definite D call. This CDR3 has 14 amino acids. Looked up from germline, CDR1 is MNHEY and CDR2 is SVGAGI. Trimming removed 2 bases at V and 1 base at J, with 8 bases between.

The chain employs TRBV5-1 and TRBJ2-7; possible D gene TRBD2, 8 bases. This CDR3 has 18 amino acids. Trimming pared 5 bases from V and 2 bases from J, leaving 26 bases between. The germline gives CDR1 SGHRS, CDR2 YFSETQ. The CDR3 nucleotides are TGCGCCAGCAGGCTCCTCCGACAGGGTGGCGGGAGGACCTACGAGCAGTACTTC. It translates to CASRLLRQGGGRTYEQYF. The complete variable domain, with remaining parts taken from reference TRBV5-1 and TRBJ2-7, reads KAGVTQTPRYLIKTRGQQVTLSCSPISGHRSVSWYQQTPGQGLQFLFEYFSETQRNKGNFPGRFSGRQFSNSRSEMNVSTLELGDSALYLCASRLLRQGGGRTYEQYFGPGTRLTVT.

This chain links TRBV2 with TRBJ1-3, with 8 positions matching TRBD1. The CDR3 has 18 residues. The V segment lost 6 bases and the J segment 4 bases; nucleotides outside the gene matches: 17. The germline V gene has CDR1 SNHLY and CDR2 FYNNEI. The CDR3 here is CASSVESGQAISGNTIYF. The CDR3 DNA reads TGTGCCAGCAGCGTGGAGTCGGGACAGGCCATAAGCGGAAACACCATATATTTT.

DNA for the CDR3: TGTGCCAGCTCACCGCGACAGGCTCCTGGAAACACCATATATTTT. It is translated as CASSPRQAPGNTIYF. This chain uses TRBV18 with TRBJ1-3; D might be TRBD1 (6 bases). This CDR3 region has 15 residues. Per the germline V gene, CDR1 is KGHSH and CDR2 is LQKENI. V lost 3 bases and J lost 2, with 11 bases in between.

This clone was seen only once. The V call is TRBV4-3, the J call TRBJ2-2; the match to TRBD1 covers 8 bases. CDR1 and CDR2 from the germline V gene are LGHNA and YSLEER. CDR3 length: 17 residues. Unmatched junction bases numbered 12, after V lost 4 bases and J lost 5 bases. CDR3 coding DNA: TGCGCCAGCAGCCGCAGGCCTCAGGGGGCGCGAACCGGGGAGCTGTTTTTT. It is translated as CASSRRPQGARTGELFF.

This CDR3 reads CAGTGGWETQYF. The CDR3 DNA follows: TGTGCCGGAACAGGGGGCTGGGAGACCCAGTACTTC. The rearrangement uses TRBV30 and TRBJ2-5, with TRBD1 matching 9 bases. J was trimmed by 5 bases and V by 8 bases; bases with no gene match: 6. The germline V gene encodes CDR1 GTSNPN and CDR2 SVGIG (reference sequence). The CDR3 consists of 12 residues.

The chain recombines TRBV9 with TRBJ2-7, with 12 bases matching TRBD2. V lost 0 bases to trimming and J lost 7 bases; unmatched junction nucleotides: 5. Germline lookup yields CDR1 SGDLS and CDR2 YYNGEE. This CDR3 region has 15 residues. The CDR3 loop is CASSVASGRAGEQYF. CDR3 coding DNA: TGTGCCAGCAGCGTAGCTAGCGGGAGGGCAGGGGAGCAGTACTTC.

This chain links TRBV7-2 with TRBJ2-7; 7 bases align to TRBD1. Trimming removed 2 bases from V and 2 bases from J; junction bases left unmatched: 3. This CDR3 has 14 amino acids. Germline loops: CDR1 SGHTA, CDR2 FQGNSA. In nucleotides, the CDR3 is TGTGCCAGCAGCTTAAACAGGGGAACCTACGAGCAGTACTTC. It encodes CASSLNRGTYEQYF.

The chain carries TRBV30 and TRBJ2-3; D is perhaps TRBD2 (6 bases). This CDR3 spans 14 amino acids. Trimming removed 4 bases at V and 5 bases at J, with 16 bases between. CDR1 and CDR2 (germline): GTSNPN, SVGIG (reference sequence). The CDR3 bases are TGTGCCTGGAAGAGGGGCGGGGCCGGAGATACGCAGTATTTT. This encodes CAWKRGGAGDTQYF.

The CDR3, as DNA: TGTGCCTGGAGTGCCCTCCCCAATCAGCCCCAGCATTTT. It yields the protein CAWSALPNQPQHF. The J gene is TRBJ1-5, the V gene TRBV30; D is uncertain. This CDR3 spans 13 amino acids. V was shortened by 1 base and J by 3 bases, with 7 bases between the two germline ends. Per the germline V gene, CDR1 is GTSNPN and CDR2 is SVGIG (reference sequence).

This sequence joins TRBV27 and TRBJ2-1; tentative D call: TRBD1 (6 bases). This CDR3 is built from 14 residues. From germline, CDR1 is MNHEY and CDR2 SMNVEV (reference sequence). The ends were cut back, 5 bases at V and 9 bases at J, with 17 bases in the middle. CDR3 region: CASSRLLQGPEQFF. For the CDR3, the DNA is TGTGCCAGCAGTAGGCTCCTACAGGGCCCTGAGCAGTTCTTC.

The chain has TRBV18 and TRBJ2-7; 10 bases line up with TRBD1. The CDR3 is 16 amino acids. The germline CDR1 and CDR2 sequences are KGHSH and LQKENI. Trimming took 4 bases from V and 2 from J; bases not matched to a gene: 8. The CDR3 is CASSLETGTGAYEQYF. The CDR3 DNA reads TGTGCCAGCTCACTTGAAACGGGGACAGGGGCCTACGAGCAGTACTTC.

J is TRBJ2-3 and V is TRBV25-1; D gene uncertain. The CDR3 contains 12 residues. From germline, CDR1 is MGHDK and CDR2 SYGVNS. V lost 3 bases to trimming and J lost 3 bases, with 4 bases between them. The CDR3 DNA reads TGTGCCAGCAGTGACCGTACAGATACGCAGTATTTT. Amino acid sequence: CASSDRTDTQYF.

Here the CDR3 DNA reads TGTGCCAGCAGCCCCCCAAGGCCAGGGGGCTGGAATGAGCAGTTCTTC. Translation gives CASSPPRPGGWNEQFF. The rearrangement joins TRBV7-9 to TRBJ2-1; 8 nucleotides agree with TRBD1. Germline V lookup: CDR1 SEHNR, CDR2 FQNEAQ (reference sequence). The ends lost 5 bases at V and 7 bases at J; junction bases unmatched: 13. The CDR3 extends over 16 amino acids. The whole variable domain, filled in from reference TRBV7-9 and TRBJ2-1, reads DTGVSQNPRHKITKRGQNVTFRCDPISEHNRLYWYRQTLGQGPEFLTYFQNEAQLEKSRLLSDRFSAERPKGSFSTLEIQRTEQGDSAMYLCASSPPRPGGWNEQFFGPGTRLTVL.

The genes are TRBV5-6 and TRBJ1-5; D call uncertain. In germline, CDR1 is SGHDT, CDR2 YYEEEE. The CDR3 is 15 residues long. Trimming removed 1 base at V and 4 bases at J, with 12 bases between. The chain's CDR3 is CASSLSVTVNQPQHF. The CDR3 DNA reads TGTGCCAGCAGCTTGTCTGTTACGGTAAATCAGCCCCAGCATTTT.

The genes are TRBV29-1 and TRBJ2-7; 11 nucleotides line up with TRBD1. This CDR3 spans 14 amino acids. In germline, CDR1 is SQVTM, CDR2 ANQGSEA. Unmatched junction bases numbered 7, after V lost 3 bases and J lost 6 bases. CDR3 in DNA: TGCAGCGTTGAGAGTGGACAGGGGGCTGGCGAGCAGTACTTC. Translating gives CSVESGQGAGEQYF.

The chain couples TRBV18 to TRBJ2-2; 8 nucleotides agree with TRBD1. Losses at the gene ends were 3 bases for V and 15 bases for J; bases not matched to a gene: 9. This CDR3 has 13 amino acids. Germline loops: CDR1 KGHSH, CDR2 LQKENI. CDR3 amino acids: CASSPGQGSWMFF. The CDR3 coding sequence is TGTGCCAGCTCACCTGGACAGGGAAGTTGGATGTTTTTT.

The V and J genes are TRBV7-2 and TRBJ2-3, with D unresolved. The CDR3 contains 13 residues. Germline-derived CDR1 and CDR2 are SGHTA and FQGNSA. V was clipped by 0 bases and J by 2 bases, with 3 bases between them. CDR3 loop: CASSLANTDTQYF. Here the CDR3 DNA reads TGTGCCAGCAGCTTAGCTAACACAGATACGCAGTATTTT.

V usage is TRBV19 and J usage is TRBJ2-2, with a weak D call TRBD2 (6 bases). Germline V lookup: CDR1 LNHDA, CDR2 SQIVND (reference sequence). V lost 9 bases to trimming and J lost 4 bases, with 15 bases between them. The CDR3 extends over 14 amino acids. CDR3 coding DNA: TGTGCCAGCAGCTGGGGGGTGAGCACCGGGGAGCTGTTTTTT. Translating it yields CASSWGVSTGELFF.

This clone was detected only a few times. This chain joins TRBV10-3 and TRBJ1-2, with D perhaps TRBD1 (5 bases). Trimming left V 2 bases short and J 8 bases short, with 12 bases between. This CDR3 has 13 amino acids. CDR1 and CDR2 (germline): ENHRY, SYGVKD. The CDR3 is CAISETKGEGYTF. The CDR3 nucleotides read TGTGCCATCAGTGAGACTAAAGGGGAAGGCTACACCTTC.

The chain couples TRBV18 to TRBJ1-2; TRBD1 agrees at 12 bases. Trimming cost V 4 bases and J 4 bases; bases outside gene matches: 10. The CDR3 has 17 amino acids. CDR1 is KGHSH and CDR2 is LQKENI in the germline V gene. CDR3 protein: CASSQGTGGEKGYGYTF. In DNA, the CDR3 is TGTGCCAGCTCACAGGGGACAGGGGGCGAGAAAGGCTATGGCTACACCTTC. Supplemented by reference TRBV18 and TRBJ1-2, the full variable domain reads NAGVMQNPRHLVRRRGQEARLRCSPMKGHSHVYWYRQLPEEGLKFMVYLQKENIIDESGMPKERFSAEFPKEGPSILRIQQVVRGDSAAYFCASSQGTGGEKGYGYTFGSGTRLTVV.

The V and J genes are TRBV5-1 and TRBJ1-4; D unclear. Germline-derived CDR1 and CDR2 are SGHRS and YFSETQ. Trimming removed 5 bases from V and 3 bases from J, with 8 bases in between. The CDR3 contains 13 residues. The CDR3 protein is CASREQPNEKLFF. The CDR3 DNA sequence: TGCGCCAGCAGAGAACAGCCTAATGAAAAACTGTTTTTT.